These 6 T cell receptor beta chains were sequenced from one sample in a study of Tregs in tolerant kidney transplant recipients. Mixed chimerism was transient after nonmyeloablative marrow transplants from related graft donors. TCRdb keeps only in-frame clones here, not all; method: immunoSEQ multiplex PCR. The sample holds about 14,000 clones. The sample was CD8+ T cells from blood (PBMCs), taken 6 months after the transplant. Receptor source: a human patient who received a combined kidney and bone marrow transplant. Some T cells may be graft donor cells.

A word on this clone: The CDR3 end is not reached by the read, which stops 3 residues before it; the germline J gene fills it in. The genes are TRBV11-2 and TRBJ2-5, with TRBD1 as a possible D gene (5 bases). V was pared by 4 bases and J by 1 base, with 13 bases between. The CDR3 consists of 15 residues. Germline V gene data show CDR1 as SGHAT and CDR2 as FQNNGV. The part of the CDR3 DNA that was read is TGTGCCAGCAGCTCAAATAGGACACCCCAAGAGACC. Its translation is CASSSNRTPQET. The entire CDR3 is CASSSNRTPQETQYF. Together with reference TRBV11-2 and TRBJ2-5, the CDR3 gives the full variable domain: EAGVAQSPRYKIIEKRQSVAFWCNPISGHATLYWYQQILGQGPKLLIQFQNNGVVDDSQLPKDRFSAERLKGVDSTLKIQPAKLEDSAVYLCASSSNRTPQETQYFGPGTRLLVL.

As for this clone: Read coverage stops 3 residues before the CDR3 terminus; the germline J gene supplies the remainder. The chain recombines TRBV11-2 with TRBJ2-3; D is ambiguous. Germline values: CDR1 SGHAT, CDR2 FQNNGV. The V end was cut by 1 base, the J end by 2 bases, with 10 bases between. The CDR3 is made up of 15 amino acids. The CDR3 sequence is CASSLVSAPTDTQYF. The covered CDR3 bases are TGTGCCAGCAGCTTAGTGTCAGCGCCCACAGATACG.

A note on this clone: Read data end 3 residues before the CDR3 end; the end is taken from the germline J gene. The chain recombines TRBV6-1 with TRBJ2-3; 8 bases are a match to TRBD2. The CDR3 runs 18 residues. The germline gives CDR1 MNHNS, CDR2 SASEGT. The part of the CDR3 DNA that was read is TGTGCCAGCAGTGAACGGGGGGGGGTTTTCCTGGGGAGTCAGCCG. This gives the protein CASSERGGVFLGSQP. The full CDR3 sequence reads CASSERGGVFLGSQPQYF.

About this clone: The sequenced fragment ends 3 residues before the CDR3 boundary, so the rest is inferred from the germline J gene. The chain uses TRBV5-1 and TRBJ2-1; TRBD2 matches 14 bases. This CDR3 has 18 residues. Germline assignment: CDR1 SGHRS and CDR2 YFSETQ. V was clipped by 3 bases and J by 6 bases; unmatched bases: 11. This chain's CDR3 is CASSWGLAGEGGSNEQFF. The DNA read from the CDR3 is TGCGCCAGCAGCTGGGGACTAGCGGGAGAGGGGGGGTCCAATGAG.

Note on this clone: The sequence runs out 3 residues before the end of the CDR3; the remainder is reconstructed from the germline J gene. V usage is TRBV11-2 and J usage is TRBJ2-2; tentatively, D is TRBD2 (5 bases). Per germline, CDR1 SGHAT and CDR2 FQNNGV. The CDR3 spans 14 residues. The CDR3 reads CASSLGGLNSPLFF. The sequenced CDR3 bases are TGTGCCAGCAGCTTAGGAGGGCTTAATTCACCG.

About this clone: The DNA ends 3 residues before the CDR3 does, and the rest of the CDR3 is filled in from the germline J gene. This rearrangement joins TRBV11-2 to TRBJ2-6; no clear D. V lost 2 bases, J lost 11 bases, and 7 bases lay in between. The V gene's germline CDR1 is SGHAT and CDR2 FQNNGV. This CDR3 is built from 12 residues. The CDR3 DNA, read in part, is TGTGCCAGCAGCTTATTAGTAGACGTC. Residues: CASSLLVDV. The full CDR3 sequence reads CASSLLVDVLTF.